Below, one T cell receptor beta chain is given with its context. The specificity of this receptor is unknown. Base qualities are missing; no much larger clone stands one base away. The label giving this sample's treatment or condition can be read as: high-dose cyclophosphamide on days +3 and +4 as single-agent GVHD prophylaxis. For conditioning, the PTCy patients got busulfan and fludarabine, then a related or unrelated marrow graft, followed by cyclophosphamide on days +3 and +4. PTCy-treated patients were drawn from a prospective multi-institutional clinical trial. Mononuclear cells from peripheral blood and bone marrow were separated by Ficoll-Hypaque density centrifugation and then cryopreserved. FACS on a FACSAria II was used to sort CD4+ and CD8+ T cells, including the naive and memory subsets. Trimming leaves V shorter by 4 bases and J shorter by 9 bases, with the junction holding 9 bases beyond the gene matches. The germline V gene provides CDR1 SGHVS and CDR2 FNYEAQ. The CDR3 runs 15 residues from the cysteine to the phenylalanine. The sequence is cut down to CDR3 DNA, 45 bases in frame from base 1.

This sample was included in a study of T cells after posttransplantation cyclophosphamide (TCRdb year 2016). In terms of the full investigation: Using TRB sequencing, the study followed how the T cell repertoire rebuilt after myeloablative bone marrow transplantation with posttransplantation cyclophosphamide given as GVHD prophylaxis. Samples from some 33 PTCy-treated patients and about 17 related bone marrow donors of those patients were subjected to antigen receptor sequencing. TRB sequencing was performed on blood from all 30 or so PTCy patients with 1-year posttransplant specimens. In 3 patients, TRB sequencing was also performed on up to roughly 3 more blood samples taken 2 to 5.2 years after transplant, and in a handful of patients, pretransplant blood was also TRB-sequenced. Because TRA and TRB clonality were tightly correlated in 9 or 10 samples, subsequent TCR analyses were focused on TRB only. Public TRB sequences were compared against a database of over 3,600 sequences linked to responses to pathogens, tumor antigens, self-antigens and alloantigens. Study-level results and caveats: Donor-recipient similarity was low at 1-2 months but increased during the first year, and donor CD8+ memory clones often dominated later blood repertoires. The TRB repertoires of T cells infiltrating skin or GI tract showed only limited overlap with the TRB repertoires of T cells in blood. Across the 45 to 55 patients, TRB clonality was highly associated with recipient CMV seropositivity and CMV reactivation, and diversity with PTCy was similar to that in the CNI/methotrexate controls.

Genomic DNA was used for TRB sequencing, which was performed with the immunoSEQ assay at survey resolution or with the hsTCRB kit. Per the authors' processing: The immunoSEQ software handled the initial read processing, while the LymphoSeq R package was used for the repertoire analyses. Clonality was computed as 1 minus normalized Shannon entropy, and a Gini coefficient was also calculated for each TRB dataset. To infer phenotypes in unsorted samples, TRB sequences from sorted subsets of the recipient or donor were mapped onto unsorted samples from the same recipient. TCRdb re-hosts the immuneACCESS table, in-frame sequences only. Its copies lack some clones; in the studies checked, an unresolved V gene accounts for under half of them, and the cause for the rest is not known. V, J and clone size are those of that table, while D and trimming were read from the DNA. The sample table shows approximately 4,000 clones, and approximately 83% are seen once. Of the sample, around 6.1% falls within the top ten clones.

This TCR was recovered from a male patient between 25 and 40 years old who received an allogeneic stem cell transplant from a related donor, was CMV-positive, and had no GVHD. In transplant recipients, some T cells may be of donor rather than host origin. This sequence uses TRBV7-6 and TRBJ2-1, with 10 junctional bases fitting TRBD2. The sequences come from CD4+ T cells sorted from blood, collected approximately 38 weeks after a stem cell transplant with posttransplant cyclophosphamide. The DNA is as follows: TGTGCCAGCAGCTCCAGCGGGGGGGCTCTTAGTGAGCAGTTCTTC. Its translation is CASSSSGGALSEQFF.